Listed below are T cell receptor beta chains from one sample, sequenced in a study of post-analysis software for immune sequencing data. TCRdb re-called the PCR reads with MiXCR, one entry per CDR3 protein. The table includes about 540,000 distinct CDR3 sequences, 30% to 40% detected once. Sequenced sample: blood. These receptors were collected from a girl aged 2-17 years with multiple sclerosis. The CDR3 runs from the conserved cysteine through the conserved F or W. The D gene is left open where the match is weak. Clone size is given for some rows only: seen once, a few or many times, or a class if the clone is expanded.

TRBV27	TRBD2	TRBJ2-3	.	CASSSGLAENTQYF	TGTGCCAGCAGTTCGGGACTAGCGGAGAATACGCAGTATTTT
TRBV20-1	TRBD1	TRBJ2-7	few	CSAIGGDRGGLEQYF	TGCAGTGCCATAGGCGGGGACAGGGGGGGCCTCGAGCAGTACTTC
TRBV6-1	TRBD1	TRBJ2-1	few	CASTHPGQGRLNEQFF	TGTGCCAGCACTCACCCGGGACAGGGGCGTCTTAATGAGCAGTTCTTC
TRBV6-5	.	TRBJ1-3	.	CASTQPPGNTIYF	TGTGCCAGCACCCAACCACCTGGAAACACCATATATTTT
TRBV2	.	TRBJ2-1	.	CASSEGVGYNEQFF	TGTGCCAGCAGTGAAGGAGTAGGCTACAATGAGCAGTTCTTC
TRBV20-1	.	TRBJ1-5	once	CSARRLSNQPQHF	TGCAGTGCTAGAAGGCTCAGCAATCAGCCCCAGCATTTT
TRBV5-1	TRBD2	TRBJ2-3	few	CASSFLAGGPSTDTQYF	TGCGCCAGCAGCTTCCTAGCGGGGGGACCTAGCACAGATACGCAGTATTTT
TRBV5-1	TRBD2	TRBJ2-1	.	CASSLTSGGGGEQFF	TGCGCCAGCAGCTTGACTAGCGGGGGAGGTGGTGAGCAGTTCTTC
TRBV28	.	TRBJ1-6	.	CASGPTTAGSPLHF	TGTGCCAGCGGCCCAACCACTGCGGGTTCACCCCTCCACTTT
TRBV2	TRBD1	TRBJ2-1	.	CASSPRGTGVSNEQFF	TGTGCCAGCAGTCCAAGGGGGACAGGCGTTTCCAATGAGCAGTTCTTC
TRBV5-1	.	TRBJ2-2	.	CASQSRGPSTGELFF	TGCGCCAGCCAATCTAGGGGCCCGAGCACCGGGGAGCTGTTTTTT
TRBV7-8	.	TRBJ2-7	few	CASSLPAGNYEQYF	TGTGCCAGCAGCCTCCCGGCGGGGAACTACGAGCAGTACTTC
TRBV19	.	TRBJ2-2	.	CASSITQTGNTGELFF	TGTGCCAGTAGTATAACTCAAACAGGGAACACCGGGGAGCTGTTTTTT
TRBV20-1	.	TRBJ2-5	.	CSARDFLTPEETQYF	TGCAGTGCTAGAGATTTCTTAACCCCAGAAGAGACCCAGTACTTC
TRBV10-3	TRBD1	TRBJ2-5	.	CAISPEGGPETQYF	TGTGCCATCAGTCCCGAAGGGGGCCCGGAGACCCAGTACTTC
TRBV24-1	.	TRBJ2-3	.	CATSPGGGSTDTQYF	TGTGCCACCAGTCCGGGTGGGGGGAGCACCGATACGCAGTATTTT
TRBV5-1	.	TRBJ1-2	many	CASSLVSGSDYGYTF	TGCGCCAGCAGCTTGGTTTCTGGGAGCGACTATGGCTACACCTTC
TRBV18	TRBD1	TRBJ1-5	.	CASSATGVNQPQHF	TGTGCCAGCTCAGCCACAGGGGTCAATCAGCCCCAGCATTTT
TRBV11-2	TRBD2	TRBJ2-7	.	CASSLGAAGELSYEQYF	TGTGCCAGCAGCTTAGGGGCAGCGGGGGAGCTCTCCTACGAGCAGTACTTC
TRBV20-1	.	TRBJ1-6	few	CSARPPGNSPLHF	TGCAGTGCTAGGCCCCCAGGAAATTCACCCCTCCACTTT
TRBV7-8	.	TRBJ2-5	few	CASSLDSGVLETQYF	TGTGCCAGCAGCTTGGATTCAGGGGTTCTCGAGACCCAGTACTTC
TRBV27	TRBD1	TRBJ1-1	.	CASSLLGTGGMNTEAFF	TGTGCCAGCAGTTTATTGGGTACAGGGGGCATGAACACTGAAGCTTTCTTT
TRBV7-2	TRBD1	TRBJ2-7	many	CASSSGTGYYEQYF	TGTGCCAGCAGCTCAGGGACAGGTTACTACGAGCAGTACTTC
TRBV29-1	.	TRBJ2-5	.	CSAGGAWGETQYF	TGCAGCGCCGGAGGGGCGTGGGGTGAGACCCAGTACTTC
TRBV10-3	.	TRBJ2-5	many	CAISEPGNREGTQYF	TGTGCCATCAGTGAGCCCGGAAACAGGGAGGGGACCCAGTACTTC
TRBV10-3	.	TRBJ2-7	few	CAISESGEYEQYF	TGTGCCATCAGTGAGTCGGGAGAGTACGAGCAGTACTTC
TRBV24-1	TRBD1	TRBJ2-3	.	CATSDSGQGGTDTQYF	TGTGCCACCAGTGACTCGGGACAGGGGGGCACAGATACGCAGTATTTT
TRBV5-6	TRBD2	TRBJ2-5	.	CASSLRWGGVTQYF	TGTGCCAGCAGCTTGAGGTGGGGAGGGGTGACCCAGTACTTC
TRBV7-9	.	TRBJ1-4	.	CASSPTGPGEKLFF	TGTGCCAGCAGCCCTACAGGGCCCGGCGAAAAACTGTTTTTT
TRBV6-1	.	TRBJ2-7	few	CASNPSWPPYEQYF	TGTGCCAGCAACCCTAGCTGGCCTCCCTACGAGCAGTACTTC
TRBV6-2/TRBV6-3	.	TRBJ2-3	.	CASSWGTYTQYF	TGTGCCAGCAGTTGGGGGACCTATACGCAGTATTTT
TRBV20-1	.	TRBJ2-5	many	CSASPGAGETQYF	TGCAGTGCTAGCCCCGGGGCAGGAGAGACCCAGTACTTC
TRBV4-1	.	TRBJ2-3	many	CASTNTDTQYF	TGCGCCAGCACCAACACAGATACGCAGTATTTT
TRBV12-3/TRBV12-4	.	TRBJ2-7	.	CASSSPGTLPTYEQYF	TGTGCCAGCAGTTCGCCGGGGACCCTTCCTACCTACGAGCAGTACTTC
TRBV7-9	.	TRBJ2-7	few	CASSQVTGVFTEQYF	TGTGCCAGCAGCCAAGTGACAGGCGTTTTCACCGAGCAGTACTTC
TRBV6-1	TRBD1	TRBJ2-3	many	CASSETTGGTDTQYF	TGTGCCAGCAGTGAAACGACAGGGGGCACAGATACGCAGTATTTT
TRBV6-5	.	TRBJ1-4	once	CTSSNTGLYEKLFF	TGTACCAGCAGCAACACAGGGCTATATGAAAAACTGTTTTTT
TRBV5-5	.	TRBJ1-1	.	CASSSRTQGLGEAFF	TGTGCCAGCAGCTCCCGAACACAGGGTCTCGGTGAAGCTTTCTTT
TRBV3-1	.	TRBJ2-3	many	CASSRATDTQYF	TGTGCCAGCAGCCGCGCGACAGATACGCAGTATTTT
TRBV6-1	TRBD1	TRBJ2-6	.	CASSDGLRGGSGANVLTF	TGTGCCAGCAGTGACGGCCTGAGAGGGGGCTCCGGGGCCAACGTCCTGACTTTC
TRBV20-1	TRBD1	TRBJ1-2	few	CSASRGARYGYTF	TGCAGTGCTAGCAGGGGGGCTCGTTATGGCTACACCTTC
TRBV6-1	TRBD1	TRBJ1-2	.	CASSAPLGGTGGVYGYTF	TGTGCCAGCAGTGCCCCCCTCGGTGGGACAGGGGGCGTCTATGGCTACACCTTC
TRBV20-1	TRBD2	TRBJ2-1	.	CSAGIAGGLNEQFF	TGCAGTGCTGGAATAGCGGGGGGTCTTAATGAGCAGTTCTTC
TRBV4-2	TRBD1	TRBJ1-5	few	CASSQKTGTDRNQPQHF	TGTGCCAGCAGCCAAAAGACCGGGACAGATCGCAATCAGCCCCAGCATTTT
TRBV6-2/TRBV6-3	TRBD1	TRBJ1-5	.	CASSQGQAWAQPQHF	TGTGCCAGCAGTCAAGGACAGGCGTGGGCGCAGCCCCAGCATTTT
TRBV12-3/TRBV12-4	.	TRBJ2-2	.	CASRPRFGELFF	TGTGCCAGCAGGCCCAGGTTCGGGGAGCTGTTTTTT
TRBV5-1	.	TRBJ2-1	.	CASSFGADTYNEQFF	TGCGCCAGCAGCTTCGGAGCGGACACTTACAATGAGCAGTTCTTC
TRBV28	.	TRBJ2-7	.	CASRPQGAYEQYF	TGTGCCAGCAGACCCCAGGGCGCCTACGAGCAGTACTTC
TRBV7-8	TRBD1	TRBJ1-2	.	CVSSPRTGSRNSDGYTF	TGTGTCAGCAGCCCCAGGACAGGTTCCCGGAACAGCGATGGCTACACCTTC